This TCR beta chain was retrieved from a study of shared clonotypes between healthy human individuals. Sequencing was performed with immunoSEQ multiplex PCR; in TCRdb, only in-frame clones are kept and a portion is missing. The table has about 480,000 clones, nearly 80% seen once; the top ten hold approximately 13%. The CDR3 consists of 16 residues. With 1 base removed from V and 3 bases from J, the gap between germline ends came to 16 bases. Germline V gene data show CDR1 as SGHRS and CDR2 as YFSETQ. The source material was PBMCs. The TCR comes from a woman in her 40s in good health. Some clones in this sample may be carry-over from other donors' samples. This sequence joins TRBV5-1 and TRBJ2-5; D not certain. The CDR3 protein is CASSLWALTEKETQYF. The CDR3 nucleotides are TGCGCCAGCAGCTTGTGGGCCTTAACTGAAAAAGAGACCCAGTACTTC.